The 27 T cell receptor beta chains reported below all come from one sample, sequenced in a study of immune evolution from preneoplasia to lung adenocarcinoma. Data came from immunoSEQ multiplex PCR; TCRdb stores just in-frame clones and leaves some out. The sample records approximately 9,000 clones, more than 75% being singletons. Source material: FFPE minimally invasive lung adenocarcinoma tissue. The receptors derive from a donor aged 70 or over with lung adenocarcinoma.

The chain couples TRBV7-3 to TRBJ2-5; TRBD2 might be the D (6 bases). This CDR3 region has 13 residues. The germline gives CDR1 SGHTA, CDR2 FQGTGA. V was cut by 3 bases and J by 2 bases, with 7 bases left in between. CDR3 nucleotides: TGTGCCAGCAGCTTGGACTATCAAGAGACCCAGTACTTC. It yields the protein CASSLDYQETQYF.

This sequence joins TRBV2 and TRBJ2-1; D is uncertain. Germline V CDR1 and CDR2: SNHLY, FYNNEI. The length of the CDR3 is 13 residues. Trimming took off 3 bases at V and 5 bases at J, with 8 bases between the two ends. This CDR3 reads CASSELRNNEQFF. The CDR3 bases are TGTGCCAGCAGTGAGTTACGGAACAATGAGCAGTTCTTC.

In this sample, this clone turned up a few times. The rearrangement joins TRBV14 to TRBJ2-5, with TRBD1 matching over 9 bases. V trimming: 2 bases; J trimming: 4 bases; junction bases outside the gene matches: 5. Germline CDR1 and CDR2: SGHDN and FVKESK. The CDR3 is made up of 15 amino acids. This CDR3 is CASSQLTGGRETQYF. The CDR3 region has the DNA TGTGCCAGCAGCCAACTTACAGGGGGCAGAGAGACCCAGTACTTC.

This clone was counted a few times. The rearrangement links TRBV12-5 to TRBJ2-7; D unclear. Germline V CDR1 and CDR2: LGHNT, FRNRAP. The ends were cut back, 8 bases at V and 8 bases at J, with 19 bases in the middle. This CDR3 spans 13 amino acids. The CDR3 DNA reads as TGTGCTAGTAGGCTGGATCCCTACGTCCAGCAGTACTTC. Protein product: CASRLDPYVQQYF.

The rearrangement joins TRBV5-5 to TRBJ1-4; D uncertain. Trimming shortened V by 4 bases and J by 5 bases, and 15 bases separated the two germline ends. The CDR3 has 15 residues. Germline-derived CDR1 and CDR2 are SGHKS and YYEKEE (reference sequence). For the CDR3, the DNA is TGTGCCAGCAGCAGTCTCCGAGGAGTAAATGAAAAACTGTTTTTT. Its protein product is CASSSLRGVNEKLFF.

The chain has TRBV2 and TRBJ2-3, with TRBD2 matching 7 bases. The V and J ends lost 7 bases and 2 bases, in that order; junction bases with no gene match: 6. Germline CDR1 and CDR2: SNHLY and FYNNEI. The CDR3 extends over 14 amino acids. CDR3 DNA sequence: TGTGCCAGCACGCTAAGGGACTACACAGATACGCAGTATTTT. Translating it yields CASTLRDYTDTQYF.

The chain couples TRBV6-1 to TRBJ1-2; D is uncertain. This CDR3 is 13 amino acids long. The V gene's germline CDR1 is MNHNS and CDR2 SASEGT. Trimming pared 0 bases from V and 8 bases from J, leaving 10 bases between. Written as DNA, the CDR3 is TGTGCCAGCAGTGAAGCAGGGAGACGGGGCTACACCTTC. Encoded protein: CASSEAGRRGYTF.

About this clone: One end of the junction is discordant with germline, which a read error may explain. In DNA, the CDR3 is TGTGCCATCAGTGTTCGTGGCAGAGACACTAAAGCTTTCTTT. Amino acids: CAISVRGRDTKAFF. The rearrangement uses TRBV10-3 and TRBJ1-1; no reliable D call. Per germline, CDR1 ENHRY and CDR2 SYGVKD. This CDR3 is built from 14 residues.

V and J are TRBV5-5 and TRBJ2-7, with D possibly TRBD1 on 6 matching bases. Germline V gene lookup returns CDR1 SGHKS and CDR2 YYEKEE (reference sequence). V was cut by 3 bases and J by 5 bases, with 18 bases left in between. CDR3 length: 15 amino acids. This CDR3 reads CASSYRDTNRDEQYF. In DNA, the CDR3 is TGTGCCAGCAGCTACCGGGACACCAATAGAGACGAGCAGTACTTC.

This CDR3 is CASRGGTWSNQPQHF. The DNA for the CDR3 is TGTGCCAGCAGGGGGGGGACATGGAGCAATCAGCCCCAGCATTTT. V and J are TRBV28 and TRBJ1-5, with a tentative D call TRBD1 (6 bases). In germline, CDR1 is MDHEN, CDR2 SYDVKM. The length of the CDR3 is 15 residues. Deletions cut 6 bases from V and 1 base from J, with 13 bases between.

This clone was seen more than once but under ten times. The chain joins TRBV18 to TRBJ1-2; D perhaps matches TRBD1 (5 bases). The germline gives CDR1 KGHSH, CDR2 LQKENI. The length of the CDR3 is 16 residues. The germline V and J ends were trimmed by 3 bases and 2 bases, with 16 bases remaining between them. The CDR3 DNA follows: TGTGCCAGCTCACCCATGGGGCAGGGAAGGAACTATGGCTACACCTTC. Residues: CASSPMGQGRNYGYTF.

This chain joins TRBV29-1 and TRBJ2-2; the match to TRBD2 covers 9 bases. This CDR3 spans 14 amino acids. Germline V gene lookup returns CDR1 SQVTM and CDR2 ANQGSEA. J lost 4 bases, V lost 3 bases, and 3 bases had no gene match. DNA of the CDR3: TGCAGCGTTGATGGACTAGCGAGCACCGGGGAGCTGTTTTTT. This translates into CSVDGLASTGELFF.

The chain is built from TRBV7-4 and TRBJ2-7; TRBD1 aligns across 9 bases. J gave up 4 bases and V 4 bases, and 5 bases lay outside the gene matches. Germline V lookup: CDR1 SGHVT, CDR2 SQSDAQ. CDR3 length: 14 amino acids. CDR3 amino acids: CASSSGQGKYEQYF. CDR3 sequence (DNA): TGTGCCAGCAGCTCGGGACAGGGTAAATACGAGCAGTACTTC.

The genes are TRBV6-1 and TRBJ2-7; TRBD2 matches 8 bases. The junction had 3 bases not matched to a gene; V was cut back by 0 bases and J by 2 bases. The CDR3 contains 15 residues. Germline V gene sequence: CDR1 MNHNS, CDR2 SASEGT. The CDR3 loop reads CASSEAWRGAYEQYF. DNA for the CDR3: TGTGCCAGCAGTGAAGCGTGGCGGGGGGCCTACGAGCAGTACTTC.

The chain joins TRBV5-6 to TRBJ1-2, with D possibly matching TRBD1 (5 bases). This CDR3 is built from 12 residues. CDR1 is SGHDT and CDR2 is YYEEEE in the germline V gene. V lost 3 bases to trimming and J lost 2 bases, with 5 bases between them. CDR3 amino acids: CASSSGNYGYTF. CDR3 DNA: TGTGCCAGCAGCTCAGGGAACTATGGCTACACCTTC.

This rearrangement joins TRBV10-3 to TRBJ1-2, with D perhaps TRBD1 (5 bases). Trimming left V 3 bases short and J 3 bases short, with 11 bases between. This CDR3 contains 14 residues. The germline CDR1 and CDR2 sequences are ENHRY and SYGVKD. CDR3 coding DNA: TGTGCCATCAGTGAAACCGGGACCGACTATGGCTACACCTTC. Translated: CAISETGTDYGYTF.

This clone was recorded only once. The same CDR3 arises from other DNA sequences in this sample as well. The genes are TRBV27 and TRBJ1-1; D not resolved. V shed 2 bases and J shed 5 bases, with 15 bases lying between them. This CDR3 is 15 amino acids long. Germline values: CDR1 MNHEY, CDR2 SMNVEV (reference sequence). CDR3 sequence: CASSLEGRVRTEAFF. The CDR3 coding sequence is TGTGCCAGCAGTTTAGAGGGTAGAGTGCGAACTGAAGCTTTCTTT.

The V and J genes are TRBV6-1 and TRBJ1-5; no firm D call. The CDR3 has 15 residues. V gave up 7 bases and J gave up 3 bases, with 16 bases separating them. The germline V gene has CDR1 MNHNS and CDR2 SASEGT. CDR3 sequence reads: CASTTSGVNNQPQHF. The CDR3 DNA reads as TGTGCCAGCACCACGTCAGGCGTTAACAATCAGCCCCAGCATTTT.

The chain carries TRBV28 and TRBJ1-2; possible D gene TRBD1, 6 bases. The CDR3 has 12 residues. In germline, CDR1 is MDHEN, CDR2 SYDVKM. Trimming shortened V by 6 bases and J by 8 bases, and 13 bases separated the two germline ends. The CDR3 reads CASSPGVAGYTF. In nucleotides, the CDR3 is TGTGCCAGCAGCCCAGGGGTCGCGGGCTACACCTTC.

The gene calls are TRBV4-1 and TRBJ2-7; 13 nucleotides agree with TRBD2. This CDR3 has 17 amino acids. V lost 0 bases to trimming and J lost 7 bases; unmatched junction nucleotides: 9. Germline V gene sequence: CDR1 MGHRA, CDR2 YSYEKL. CDR3 sequence reads: CASSQDSLLAGGREQYF. CDR3 coding DNA: TGCGCCAGCAGCCAAGACTCGCTACTAGCGGGAGGGCGGGAGCAGTACTTC.

The gene calls are TRBV28 and TRBJ2-5; 8 bases line up with TRBD2. Germline assignment: CDR1 MDHEN and CDR2 SYDVKM. The CDR3 has 15 residues. Losses at the gene ends were 5 bases for V and 4 bases for J; bases not matched to a gene: 9. The chain's CDR3 is CASSLGLAPGETQYF. CDR3 DNA sequence: TGTGCCAGCAGTCTTGGACTAGCCCCAGGAGAGACCCAGTACTTC.

This rearrangement joins TRBV27 to TRBJ2-2, with D perhaps TRBD2 (5 bases). This CDR3 comprises 13 residues. Germline-derived CDR1 and CDR2 are MNHEY and SMNVEV (reference sequence). The V gene lost 10 bases and the J gene lost 4 bases, with 13 bases spanning the gap. CDR3 in DNA: TGTGCCAACGGGGAGAGTGCCACCGGGGAGCTGTTTTTT. This translates into CANGESATGELFF.

The chain joins TRBV7-9 to TRBJ1-3; D uncertain. In germline, CDR1 is SEHNR, CDR2 FQNEAQ (reference sequence). This CDR3 is built from 16 residues. V lost 3 bases to trimming and J lost 0 bases, with 12 bases between them. The CDR3 DNA reads as TGTGCCAGCAGCTTGGAGGTCAGCCCCTCTGGAAACACCATATATTTT. This gives the protein CASSLEVSPSGNTIYF.

The rearrangement links TRBV7-9 to TRBJ2-5, with D maybe TRBD2 (5 bases). Germline V lookup: CDR1 SEHNR, CDR2 FQNEAQ (reference sequence). The CDR3 has 15 residues. V was trimmed by 0 bases and J by 8 bases, leaving 16 bases between them. In DNA form, the CDR3 reads TGTGCCAGCAGCTTAGCTCGAGGATCACGGGATACCCAGTACTTC. It yields the protein CASSLARGSRDTQYF.

The V gene is TRBV5-1, the J gene TRBJ1-5; D perhaps matches TRBD1 (6 bases). V was trimmed by 3 bases and J by 9 bases, leaving 16 bases between them. The length of the CDR3 is 14 residues. Looked up from germline, CDR1 is SGHRS and CDR2 is YFSETQ. The CDR3 spells CASSSDGGSGPQHF. For the CDR3, the DNA is TGCGCCAGCAGCTCGGACGGGGGCTCGGGGCCCCAGCATTTT.

V and J are TRBV7-9 and TRBJ2-3; D remains unclear. Germline V gives CDR1 SEHNR, CDR2 FQNEAQ (reference sequence). This CDR3 has 16 residues. Trimming took off 2 bases at V and 5 bases at J, with 17 bases between the two ends. The CDR3: CASSLSLQIVKDTQYF. CDR3 DNA: TGTGCCAGCAGCTTATCGTTACAGATCGTTAAAGATACGCAGTATTTT. Based on the CDR3 plus reference TRBV7-9 and TRBJ2-3, the full variable domain is DTGVSQNPRHKITKRGQNVTFRCDPISEHNRLYWYRQTLGQGPEFLTYFQNEAQLEKSRLLSDRFSAERPKGSFSTLEIQRTEQGDSAMYLCASSLSLQIVKDTQYFGPGTRLTVL.

This clone occurred once. The V call is TRBV19, the J call TRBJ2-2; 12 nucleotides match TRBD2. Looked up from germline, CDR1 is LNHDA and CDR2 is SQIVND (reference sequence). Trimming at V came to 5 bases and at J to 3 bases, leaving 10 bases not matched to a gene. The CDR3 has 18 amino acids. CDR3 in amino acids: CASSFRLAGATHTGELFF. DNA for the CDR3: TGTGCCAGTAGTTTCCGACTAGCGGGAGCGACGCACACCGGGGAGCTGTTTTTT.